These T cell receptor beta chains were read from a single sample in a study of CD8 T cells in ankylosing spondylitis. MiXCR, run by TCRdb on the 5' RACE reads, gives a single entry per CDR3 protein. The table has about 840,000 distinct CDR3 sequences, approximately 10% seen once. The sequenced sample was blood, either unsorted or a sorted T cell fraction (not recorded which). The receptors stem from a male donor with ankylosing spondylitis. The CDR3 runs from the conserved cysteine through the conserved F or W. D genes are given only for firm matches. Size tells how often a clone was seen (once, few, many) or the class of an expanded clone, and some rows leave it out.

size,V,J,D,DNA,CDR3
.,TRBV6-2/TRBV6-3,TRBJ2-6,TRBD1,TGTGCCAGCAGATCGACAGGGAGCGGGGCCAACGTCCTGACTTTC,CASRSTGSGANVLTF
.,TRBV29-1,TRBJ1-4,.,TGCAGCGTAGGAATCCAGGGACGTGAAAAACTGTTTTTT,CSVGIQGREKLFF
few,TRBV4-2,TRBJ1-1,TRBD1,TGTGCCAGCAGCCGCCCCGGGACAGGGGTCCCCCGGGGTTTCTTT,CASSRPGTGVPRGFF
.,TRBV6-5,TRBJ1-1,.,TGTGCCAGCAGTTACGAGGGGGACACTGAAGCTTTCTTT,CASSYEGDTEAFF
.,TRBV12-3/TRBV12-4,TRBJ2-3,.,TGTGCCAGCAGCTTTCGACGCACAGATACGCAGTATTTT,CASSFRRTDTQYF
.,TRBV18,TRBJ2-1,.,TGTGCCAGCTTGCCGGGACGCTACAATGAGCAGTTCTTC,CASLPGRYNEQFF
few,TRBV5-1,TRBJ2-5,.,TGCGCCAGCAGCTCGGGTACGACAGCCTGGGAGACCCAGTACTTC,CASSSGTTAWETQYF
.,TRBV9,TRBJ1-6,TRBD1,TGTGCCAGCAGCCACCAAGGGGGCAACAGGGATTCACCCCTCCACTTT,CASSHQGGNRDSPLHF
many,TRBV27,TRBJ1-1,.,TGTGCCAGCAAACGAGGAGGGCCTCTGAACACTGAAGCTTTCTTT,CASKRGGPLNTEAFF
.,TRBV5-1,TRBJ1-1,.,TGCGCCAGCAGCCCCACCCCAACTCTTGGGGAAGCTTTCTTT,CASSPTPTLGEAFF
few,TRBV7-2,TRBJ2-7,.,TGTGCCAGCAGCTTCGGGCTAGTTCCGACCTACGAGCAGTACTTC,CASSFGLVPTYEQYF
.,TRBV6-5,TRBJ1-3,.,TGTGCCAGCAGTTACTCGGACATGGGAAACACCATATATTTT,CASSYSDMGNTIYF
.,TRBV20-1,TRBJ2-1,TRBD2,TGCAGTGCTAGAGATCCGGGAGGGGTAGGCGATGAGCAGTTCTTC,CSARDPGGVGDEQFF
few,TRBV29-1,TRBJ1-4,.,TGCAGCGTTGCTCACTCGGGGCTTGCTAATGAAAAACTGTTTTTT,CSVAHSGLANEKLFF
many,TRBV3-1,TRBJ2-5,.,TGTGCCAGCAGCCAAGATGGGGGCCTAATAGGTCCGGGGACCCAGTACTTC,CASSQDGGLIGPGTQYF
.,TRBV4-3,TRBJ2-5,.,TGCGCCAGCAGCCAACAAGGCCGGGGGGCAGAGACCCAGTACTTC,CASSQQGRGAETQYF
many,TRBV11-1,TRBJ2-1,.,TGTGCCAGCAGCCCCGCGAGGCGTTCGTACAATGAGCAGTTCTTC,CASSPARRSYNEQFF
.,TRBV20-1,TRBJ1-5,TRBD1,TGCAGTGCCAGGAGGGTGACAGGGGAGTATCAGCCCCAGCATTTT,CSARRVTGEYQPQHF
few,TRBV6-1,TRBJ1-1,.,TGTGCCAGCGCTTCTGGATTCCCCTCCACAATGAACACTGAAGCTTTCTTT,CASASGFPSTMNTEAFF
few,TRBV5-4,TRBJ1-2,TRBD1,TGTGCCAGCAGCTCGGGACAGTATAAGACCTTC,CASSSGQYKTF
many,TRBV21-1,TRBJ1-5,.,TGTGCCAGCAGGGGCAGGGAGGGTAGCAATCAGCCCCAGCATTTT,CASRGREGSNQPQHF
few,TRBV12-5,TRBJ1-1,.,TGTGCTAGTGGTATCGACAGGCCAAACCAAGCTTTCTTT,CASGIDRPNQAFF
.,TRBV20-1,TRBJ1-1,.,TGCAGTGCTAGTTTGGGGGGGGACACTGAAGCTTTCTTT,CSASLGGDTEAFF
.,TRBV7-3,TRBJ2-1,TRBD2,TGTGCCAGCAGCTTACTAGCGGGGGGGGGAAATTTCTTC,CASSLLAGGGNFF
.,TRBV3-1,TRBJ2-7,TRBD2,TGTGCCAGCAGAAAAGCGGGGGTCTACGAGCAGTACTTC,CASRKAGVYEQYF
.,TRBV11-1,TRBJ1-1,.,TGTGCCAGCAGCTCGACTGGGCAGGGTTGGGCTTTCTTT,CASSSTGQGWAFF
few,TRBV20-1,TRBJ1-5,.,TGCAGTGCTAGAGAAGAAGGGGATCAGCCCCAGCATTTT,CSAREEGDQPQHF
few,TRBV6-1,TRBJ1-1,.,TGTGCCAGCAGCCGAGGACACCTGAACACTGAAGCTTTCTTT,CASSRGHLNTEAFF
.,TRBV27,TRBJ2-1,.,TGTGCCAGCAGTTTAAACGGGAGACACTCCTACAATGAGCAGTTCTTC,CASSLNGRHSYNEQFF
.,TRBV20-1,TRBJ2-3,TRBD2,TGCTGTGCTAGAGTAGGGATAGCGGGGGTGAGCACAGATACGCAGTATTTT,CCARVGIAGVSTDTQYF
many,TRBV12-3/TRBV12-4,TRBJ2-7,TRBD1,TGTGCCAGCAGTTTCGGGACAGGGGTACGCGAGCAGTACTTC,CASSFGTGVREQYF
once,TRBV5-1,TRBJ2-7,.,TGCGCCAGCAGCAAAGGAACCGGGCCTAAAATATACGAGCAGTACTTC,CASSKGTGPKIYEQYF
.,TRBV3-1,TRBJ1-6,.,TGTGCCAGCAGCCCAGCCTGGAATTCACCCCTCCACTTT,CASSPAWNSPLHF
few,TRBV6-1,TRBJ1-1,TRBD1,TGTGCCAGCAGTCAGTCCCGGGACAGGAATGAAGCTTTCTTT,CASSQSRDRNEAFF
few,TRBV5-1,TRBJ1-2,.,TGCGCCAGCAGCTTAGAGGGAGAAGGCTACACCTTC,CASSLEGEGYTF
many,TRBV10-3,TRBJ1-1,.,TGTGCCATCAGTGATCGGATCGGGAACACTGAAGCTTTCTTT,CAISDRIGNTEAFF
.,TRBV11-1,TRBJ1-6,.,TGTGCCAGCAGCTCCCACCGAGTGACACCCCTCCACTTT,CASSSHRVTPLHF
many,TRBV15,TRBJ2-7,.,TGTGCCACCAGCAGAGGGACACAGTACGAGCAGTACTTC,CATSRGTQYEQYF
many,TRBV5-1,TRBJ2-1,TRBD2,TGCGCCAGCAGCTTACTAGCGGGAGTTGCTGAGCAGTTCTTC,CASSLLAGVAEQFF
few,TRBV11-2,TRBJ1-1,.,TGTGCCAGCAGCTTAGTGAGCCGATTTAACACTGAAGCTTTCTTT,CASSLVSRFNTEAFF
.,TRBV6-6,TRBJ1-1,.,TGTGCCAGCCGAGAGGCCATTGCTGAAGCTTTCTTT,CASREAIAEAFF
few,TRBV3-1,TRBJ1-1,.,TGTGCCAGCAGCCCAAGCGGGGACAAAGTGTGGGAAGCTTTCTTT,CASSPSGDKVWEAFF
few,TRBV5-5,TRBJ2-1,TRBD2,TGTGCCAGCAGCTTGATCCCGGGAGCGGGGAATGAGCAGTTCTTC,CASSLIPGAGNEQFF
.,TRBV7-8,TRBJ2-3,TRBD2,TGTGCCAGCAGCCTCCGCCCCGGCGGGGGGGTTAGCACAGATACGCAGTATTTT,CASSLRPGGGVSTDTQYF
few,TRBV7-9,TRBJ2-5,.,TGTGCCAGCAGCGTGGGATTACAGGGTTACCAAGAGACCCAGTACTTC,CASSVGLQGYQETQYF
many,TRBV5-1,TRBJ1-1,TRBD1,TGCGCCAGCAGCTGGACAGGGGCACCCATGAACACTGAAGCTTTCTTT,CASSWTGAPMNTEAFF
.,TRBV7-3,TRBJ2-3,.,TGTGCCAGCAGCTCACAGGGCTTTAGCACAGATACGCAGTATTTT,CASSSQGFSTDTQYF
.,TRBV11-2,TRBJ2-3,TRBD2,TGTGCCAGCAGCTTCAGACTAGCGGGAGGGCCGAAAGATACGCAGTATTTT,CASSFRLAGGPKDTQYF
few,TRBV6-1,TRBJ1-2,.,TGTGCCAGCAGTACCCTCTTTTGGGAGGGGAAAGACTATGGCTACACCTTC,CASSTLFWEGKDYGYTF
.,TRBV4-2,TRBJ2-2,.,TGTGCCAGCACCGCCAAGGTCTTTGGCGACGGGGAGCTGTTTTTT,CASTAKVFGDGELFF
few,TRBV9,TRBJ1-4,.,TGTGCCAGCAGCGTAGGGGAGAAGGAAGCTAATGAAAAACTGTTTTTT,CASSVGEKEANEKLFF
.,TRBV7-2,TRBJ1-5,.,TGTGCCAGCAGATCTGGGCCGGGAGGTCAGCCCCAGCATTTT,CASRSGPGGQPQHF